One sample yielded the 3 T cell receptor beta chains listed below, sequenced in a study of blood T cells in healthy people across ages. A second PCR of roughly 7 to 11 cycles used a sample-barcoded 5' primer and a J-beta primer mix. TCRdb re-derived calls from the 5' RACE reads in MiXCR, one entry per CDR3 protein. In the table there are about 650,000 distinct CDR3 sequences, around 32% of which are singletons. Sample: blood. The receptors derive from a woman older than 75 in good health.

This chain's CDR3 is CSRHQPGTDTQYF. CDR3 in DNA: TGCAGTAGACACCAACCGGGCACAGATACGCAGTATTTT. The V gene is TRBV20-1, the J gene TRBJ2-3; no reliable D call. CDR3 size: 13 residues. V was cut by 8 bases and J by 1 base, with 13 bases left in between. CDR1 and CDR2 from the germline V gene are DFQATT and SNEGSKA (reference sequence).

This clonotype was picked up many times. The chain links TRBV4-2 to TRBJ1-2; no definite D call. V lost 0 bases to trimming and J lost 2 bases, with 7 bases between them. CDR1 LGHNA and CDR2 YNFKEQ come from the germline V gene. The CDR3 covers 14 residues. As DNA, the CDR3 is TGTGCCAGCAGCCAAGAAGGAGGGAACTATGGCTACACCTTC. Translated, it gives CASSQEGGNYGYTF.

The chain employs TRBV20-1 and TRBJ2-1; D possibly matches TRBD1 or TRBD2 (5 bases each). The CDR3 runs to 14 residues. Germline CDR1 reads DFQATT; CDR2 reads SNEGSKA (reference sequence). Trimming stripped 6 bases from V and 4 bases from J, with 16 bases between. The chain's CDR3 is CSALGEWSYNEQFF. In nucleotides, the CDR3 is TGCAGTGCGTTGGGGGAGTGGTCTTACAATGAGCAGTTCTTC.